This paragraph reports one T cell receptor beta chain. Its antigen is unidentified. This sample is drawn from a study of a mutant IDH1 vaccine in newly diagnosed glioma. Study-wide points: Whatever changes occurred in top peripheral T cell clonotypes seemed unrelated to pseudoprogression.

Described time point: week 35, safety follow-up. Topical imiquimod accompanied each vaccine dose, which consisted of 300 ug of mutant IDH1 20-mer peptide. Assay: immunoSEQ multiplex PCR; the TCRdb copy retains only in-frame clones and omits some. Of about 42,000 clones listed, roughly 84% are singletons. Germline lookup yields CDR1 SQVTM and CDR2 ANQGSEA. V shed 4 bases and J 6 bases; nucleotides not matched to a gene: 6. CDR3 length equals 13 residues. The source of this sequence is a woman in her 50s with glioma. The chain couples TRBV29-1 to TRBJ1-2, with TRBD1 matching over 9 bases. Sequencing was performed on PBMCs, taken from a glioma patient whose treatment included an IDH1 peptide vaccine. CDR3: CSVALGTGNGYTF. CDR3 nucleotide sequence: TGCAGCGTTGCCCTCGGGACAGGGAATGGCTACACCTTC.